This T cell receptor beta chain was captured in a study of post-analysis software for immune sequencing data. For the study at large: Recorded disease courses covered relapsing-remitting, secondary progressive and progressive-relapsing multiple sclerosis. Some patients had no subtype annotation. Findings and caveats of the study: Elevated frequency relative to controls characterized a handful of TRBV segments in patients, TRBV5-6, TRBV5-1 and TRBV20-1 among them. Controls significantly exceeded multiple sclerosis patients in normalized Chao1 diversity. Samples from a shared batch, those prepared together, strongly co-clustered by F measure.

TCR beta cDNA libraries had unique molecular identifiers. cDNA molecules numbering about 490,000 came from roughly 1.1 to 9.2 million T cells. From the PCR reads, TCRdb called clonotypes with MiXCR, one entry per CDR3 protein. The table lists 750,000 to 950,000 distinct CDR3 sequences, approximately 57% of them singletons. Turning to this clonotype: Antigen specificity is unknown.

The CDR3 has 13 residues. Germline loops: CDR1 MNHEY, CDR2 SMNVEV (reference sequence). Trimming removed 2 bases at V and 6 bases at J, with 10 bases between. The chain is built from TRBV27 and TRBJ1-2; TRBD1 might be the D (6 bases). The sample taken for sequencing was blood. The sequence came from a girl between 10 and 17 years old with multiple sclerosis. The CDR3 DNA is TGTGCCAGCAGTTTAAGGGGGAACCATGGCTACACCTTC. This encodes CASSLRGNHGYTF.